These 22 T cell receptor beta chains came from one sample sequenced in a study of T cell responses to AZD1222 COVID-19 vaccine. Libraries were prepared by immunoSEQ multiplex PCR; TCRdb keeps only in-frame clonotypes and omits some of them. The table lists approximately 140,000 clones, approximately 89% of them singletons. The sequencing here drew on peripheral blood, taken on day 0 of AZD1222 vaccination. These receptors came from an adult in good health.

The chain links TRBV7-9 to TRBJ1-2; TRBD1 might be the D (6 bases). The CDR3 is 13 residues long. Deletions cut 5 bases from V and 4 bases from J, with 11 bases between. From germline, CDR1 is SEHNR and CDR2 FQNEAQ (reference sequence). The CDR3 region is CASSEGGAYGYTF. The CDR3 DNA reads as TGTGCCAGCAGCGAAGGGGGGGCCTATGGCTACACCTTC.

The rearrangement joins TRBV5-6 to TRBJ2-7; D is uncertain. Trimming pared 0 bases from V and 6 bases from J, leaving 10 bases between. CDR1 is SGHDT and CDR2 is YYEEEE in the germline V gene. The CDR3 consists of 13 residues. The CDR3 region has the DNA TGTGCCAGCAGCTTGGGCCGGTGGTCCGAGCAGTACTTC. It is translated as CASSLGRWSEQYF.

This chain uses TRBV3-1 (or the pseudogene TRBV3-2) with TRBJ1-2; D uncertain. The germline V gene encodes CDR1 LGHDT and CDR2 YNNKEL (reference sequence). Trimming removed 3 bases from V and 3 bases from J, with 11 bases in between. The CDR3 has 14 amino acids. CDR3 protein: CASSQVGDDYGYTF. The CDR3 coding sequence is TGTGCCAGCAGCCAGGTCGGTGATGACTATGGCTACACCTTC.

The gene calls are TRBV7-6 and TRBJ2-1; a possible D gene is TRBD1 (6 bases). Trimming left V 5 bases short and J 7 bases short, with 15 bases between. This CDR3 is built from 14 residues. The germline V gene encodes CDR1 SGHVS and CDR2 FNYEAQ. CDR3 bases: TGTGCCAGCAGCGCCCTGTGGGGGCCAAATGAGCAGTTCTTC. As protein: CASSALWGPNEQFF.

The chain recombines TRBV11-2 with TRBJ1-3; D unresolved. The V gene lost 3 bases and the J gene lost 0 bases, with 9 bases spanning the gap. Germline lookup yields CDR1 SGHAT and CDR2 FQNNGV. CDR3 length equals 15 residues. The CDR3 bases are TGTGCCAGCAGCTTTACGGTGGACTCTGGAAACACCATATATTTT. The encoded protein is CASSFTVDSGNTIYF.

The chain uses TRBV9 and TRBJ2-7; D ambiguous. Germline CDR1 is SGDLS and CDR2 is YYNGEE. V was trimmed by 0 bases and J by 0 bases, leaving 10 bases between them. This CDR3 contains 15 residues. CDR3 protein: CASSVVSDPSYEQYF. The CDR3 region has the DNA TGTGCCAGCAGCGTAGTTTCCGATCCCTCCTACGAGCAGTACTTC.

This clone was recorded only once. V is TRBV11-2 and J is TRBJ2-7; D is unclear. The CDR3 runs 12 residues. In germline, CDR1 is SGHAT, CDR2 FQNNGV. V shed 3 bases and J shed 3 bases, with 6 bases lying between them. The CDR3 sequence is CASSFADYEQYF. CDR3 bases: TGTGCCAGCAGCTTTGCAGACTACGAGCAGTACTTC.

The rearrangement links TRBV30 to TRBJ2-7; D possibly corresponds to TRBD1 (5 bases). The germline V and J ends were trimmed by 2 bases and 5 bases, with 16 bases remaining between them. Germline loops: CDR1 GTSNPN, CDR2 SVGIG (reference sequence). The CDR3 length is 14 residues. In nucleotides, the CDR3 is TGTGCCTGGAGTTACAGGTCGGTCAAGGACGAGCAGTACTTC. Its translation: CAWSYRSVKDEQYF.

In DNA form, the CDR3 reads TGTGCCAGCAACACGAACATTCAGTACTTC. Amino acids: CASNTNIQYF. The genes are TRBV6-4 and TRBJ2-4, with D unclear. The germline V and J ends were trimmed by 7 bases and 7 bases, with 5 bases remaining between them. CDR1 is MRHNA and CDR2 is SNTAGT in the germline V gene. The CDR3 runs 10 residues.

V is TRBV11-2 and J is TRBJ1-5; a possible D gene is TRBD1 (6 bases). The CDR3 consists of 15 residues. V shed 1 base and J shed 6 bases, with 13 bases lying between them. Germline lookup yields CDR1 SGHAT and CDR2 FQNNGV. CDR3 in DNA: TGTGCCAGCAGCTTAGGGTCCGGGGGGCCTCAGCCCCAGCATTTT. Residues: CASSLGSGGPQPQHF.

This chain joins TRBV4-2 and TRBJ1-6, with 7 bases fitting TRBD1. V gave up 0 bases and J gave up 0 bases; unmatched junction bases: 11. The CDR3 length is 20 residues. Germline lookup yields CDR1 LGHNA and CDR2 YNFKEQ. The CDR3 nucleotides read TGTGCCAGCAGCCAAGATCAGGGGGGCTCCGGCCGCTCCTATAATTCACCCCTCCACTTT. Protein product: CASSQDQGGSGRSYNSPLHF.

J is TRBJ2-5 and V is TRBV13; 9 positions agree with TRBD2. CDR3 length equals 15 residues. Looked up from germline, CDR1 is PRHDT and CDR2 is FYEKMQ (reference sequence). The V segment lost 1 base and the J segment 4 bases; nucleotides outside the gene matches: 4. The CDR3 loop reads CASSLDGSGRETQYF. The CDR3 coding sequence is TGTGCCAGCAGCTTAGACGGTAGCGGGAGAGAGACCCAGTACTTC.

The chain has TRBV6-5 and TRBJ2-1; 9 bases align to TRBD2. Germline CDR1 reads MNHEY; CDR2 reads SVGAGI. V shed 0 bases, J shed 5 bases, and the junction held 5 bases outside the gene matches. The CDR3 consists of 16 residues. CDR3 in amino acids: CASSYSGVAGDNEQFF. The CDR3 nucleotides read TGTGCCAGCAGTTACTCGGGGGTAGCGGGGGACAATGAGCAGTTCTTC.

This chain connects TRBV30 to TRBJ2-7; D is uncertain. This CDR3 contains 11 residues. Germline CDR1 reads GTSNPN; CDR2 reads SVGIG (reference sequence). V gave up 6 bases and J gave up 4 bases, with 10 bases separating them. This chain's CDR3 is CACQTAYEQYF. The DNA for the CDR3 is TGTGCCTGTCAGACTGCGTACGAGCAGTACTTC.

This clone was observed a handful of times. This chain links TRBV7-3 with TRBJ2-1; D not resolved. Germline V gene sequence: CDR1 SGHTA, CDR2 FQGTGA. This CDR3 spans 15 amino acids. Trimming stripped 2 bases from V and 2 bases from J, with 10 bases between. The CDR3 DNA follows: TGTGCCAGCAGCTTATACGGTGGCCCCTACAATGAGCAGTTCTTC. This gives the protein CASSLYGGPYNEQFF.

The rearrangement links TRBV3-1 (or the pseudogene TRBV3-2) to TRBJ1-3, with D tentatively TRBD1 (5 bases). This CDR3 region has 16 residues. Trimming stripped 4 bases from V and 4 bases from J, with 17 bases between. In germline, CDR1 is LGHDT, CDR2 YNNKEL (reference sequence). CDR3 in amino acids: CASSLNRRGEGNTIYF. The CDR3 region has the DNA TGTGCCAGCAGCCTTAATAGGAGGGGAGAGGGAAACACCATATATTTT.

This clone was seen a handful of times. The J gene is TRBJ2-5, the V gene TRBV19, with D tentatively TRBD2 (6 bases). CDR1 and CDR2 from the germline V gene are LNHDA and SQIVND (reference sequence). This CDR3 is built from 13 residues. V shed 4 bases and J shed 8 bases, with 14 bases lying between them. The CDR3 here is CASSSGTPNTQYF. CDR3 DNA sequence: TGTGCCAGTAGTAGCGGGACGCCCAACACCCAGTACTTC.

The chain couples TRBV28 to TRBJ1-1; D unresolved. From germline, CDR1 is MDHEN and CDR2 SYDVKM. The V and J ends lost 7 bases and 7 bases respectively, with 19 bases between them. The CDR3 is 14 amino acids. CDR3 amino acids: CASTTQAEGREAFF. The CDR3 DNA sequence: TGTGCCAGCACGACTCAGGCCGAGGGCCGTGAAGCTTTCTTT.

The rearrangement uses TRBV6-5 and TRBJ2-2, with TRBD1 matching over 10 bases. The CDR3 has 14 residues. With 9 bases clipped from V and 3 bases from J, the junction kept 4 bases outside the gene matches. Germline CDR1 reads MNHEY; CDR2 reads SVGAGI. CDR3 sequence (DNA): TGTGCCAGTAGACAGGGGGCTGACACCGGGGAGCTGTTTTTT. Its translation: CASRQGADTGELFF.

The chain has TRBV6-5 and TRBJ2-7; 7 bases align to TRBD2. Germline CDR1 reads MNHEY; CDR2 reads SVGAGI. J gave up 3 bases and V 4 bases, and 9 bases lay outside the gene matches. CDR3 size: 15 residues. The CDR3: CASSLRSGSRYEQYF. The CDR3 DNA is TGTGCCAGCAGTTTACGTAGCGGGTCTCGCTACGAGCAGTACTTC.

On this clone itself: Because the CDR3's place on the DNA is in doubt, the DNA is left out and the CDR3 is given as listed by TCRdb. The chain is built from TRBV21-1 and TRBJ1-3. TRBV21-1 is a pseudogene locus. The CDR3 length is 14 residues, termini included. The CDR3 region is CASSNWGTGNTIYF.

This chain uses TRBV18 with TRBJ2-2; D might be TRBD1 (5 bases). The CDR3 runs 15 residues. Between the trimmed V and J ends, which lost 0 bases and 5 bases, there was a span of 10 bases. Germline CDR1 reads KGHSH; CDR2 reads LQKENI. CDR3 region: CASSPPSQGTGELFF. The DNA for the CDR3 is TGTGCCAGCTCACCACCCTCGCAGGGTACCGGGGAGCTGTTTTTT.